This T cell receptor beta chain was profiled in a study of vaccination effects on CD4 cells after COVID-19. TCRdb's table, derived via immunoSEQ multiplex PCR, lists solely in-frame clones and lacks some. The sample shows approximately 31,000 clones, approximately 72% of them seen only once. CD4+ T cells specific for antigen were expanded with viral peptide pools by the ViraFEST assay before sequencing. Culture lasted 10 days before CD4+ T cell isolation. From March to December 2020, the person had a SARS-CoV-2 infection that was confirmed by PCR. Concerning this clone itself: No antigen is known for it.

Germline CDR1 reads SGHVS; CDR2 reads FQNEAQ. CDR3 length: 15 residues. V lost 3 bases and J 0 bases, leaving 11 bases between the germline ends. The chain combines TRBV7-8 with TRBJ1-1; D may be TRBD1 (6 bases). This receptor was obtained from a human donor who had a prior SARS-CoV-2 infection. Sample: CD4+ T cells from PBMCs cultured with a peptide pool, taken before COVID-19 vaccination. The CDR3 DNA reads TGTGCCAGCAGCTTCTACCAGGGGATGAACACTGAAGCTTTCTTT. Protein sequence: CASSFYQGMNTEAFF.